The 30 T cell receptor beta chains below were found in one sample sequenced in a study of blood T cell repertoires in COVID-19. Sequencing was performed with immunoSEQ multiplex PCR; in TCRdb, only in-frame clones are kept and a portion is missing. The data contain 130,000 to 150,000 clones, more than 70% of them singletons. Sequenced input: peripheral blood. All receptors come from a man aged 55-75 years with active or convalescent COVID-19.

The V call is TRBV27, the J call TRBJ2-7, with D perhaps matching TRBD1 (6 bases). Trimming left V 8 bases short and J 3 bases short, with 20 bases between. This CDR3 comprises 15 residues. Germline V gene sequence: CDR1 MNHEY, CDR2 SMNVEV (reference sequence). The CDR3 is CASRRTTGPGYEQYF. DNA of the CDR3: TGTGCCAGCCGACGAACGACAGGTCCTGGCTACGAGCAGTACTTC.

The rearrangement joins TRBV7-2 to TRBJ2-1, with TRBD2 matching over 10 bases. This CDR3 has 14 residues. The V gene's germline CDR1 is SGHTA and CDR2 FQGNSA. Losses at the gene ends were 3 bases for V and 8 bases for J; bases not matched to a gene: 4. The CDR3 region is CASSLSLAGDEQFF. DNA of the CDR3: TGTGCCAGCAGCTTGAGTCTAGCGGGAGATGAGCAGTTCTTC.

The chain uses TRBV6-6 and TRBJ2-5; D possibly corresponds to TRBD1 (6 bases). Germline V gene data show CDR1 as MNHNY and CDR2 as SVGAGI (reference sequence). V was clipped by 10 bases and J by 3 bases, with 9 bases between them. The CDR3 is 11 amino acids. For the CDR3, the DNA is TGTGCCACAACAGGGAAAGAGACCCAGTACTTC. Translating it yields CATTGKETQYF.

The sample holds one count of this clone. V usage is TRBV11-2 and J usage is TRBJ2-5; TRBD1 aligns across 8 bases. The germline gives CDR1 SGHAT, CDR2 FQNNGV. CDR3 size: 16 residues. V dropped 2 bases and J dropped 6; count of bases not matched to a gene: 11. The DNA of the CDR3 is TGTGCCAGCAGCTTATTCGTGGCGACAGGGGACAAGACCCAGTACTTC. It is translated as CASSLFVATGDKTQYF.

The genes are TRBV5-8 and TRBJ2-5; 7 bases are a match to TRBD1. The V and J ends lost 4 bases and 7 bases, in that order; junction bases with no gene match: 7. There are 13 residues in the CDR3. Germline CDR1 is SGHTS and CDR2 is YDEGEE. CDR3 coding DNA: TGTGCCAGCAGCCGGACAGGTCAGGGGACCCAGTACTTC. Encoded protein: CASSRTGQGTQYF.

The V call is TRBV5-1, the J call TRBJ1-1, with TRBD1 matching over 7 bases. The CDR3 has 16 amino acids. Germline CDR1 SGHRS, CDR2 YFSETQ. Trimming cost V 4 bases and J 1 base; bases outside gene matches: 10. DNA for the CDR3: TGCGCCAGCAGCCGGGACAGAAGGACGGAGAACACTGAAGCTTTCTTT. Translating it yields CASSRDRRTENTEAFF.

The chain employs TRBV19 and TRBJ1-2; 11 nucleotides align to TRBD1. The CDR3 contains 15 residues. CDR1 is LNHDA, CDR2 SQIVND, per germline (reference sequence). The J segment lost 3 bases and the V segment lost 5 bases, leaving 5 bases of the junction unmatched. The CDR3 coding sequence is TGTGCCAGTAGTGTAGGACAGGGGGCTGACTATGGCTACACCTTC. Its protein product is CASSVGQGADYGYTF.

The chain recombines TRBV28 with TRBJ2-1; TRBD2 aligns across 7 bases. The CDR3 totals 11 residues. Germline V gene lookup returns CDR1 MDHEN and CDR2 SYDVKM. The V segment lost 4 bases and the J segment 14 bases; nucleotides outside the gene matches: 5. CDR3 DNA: TGTGCCAGCAGTTCAGGACTAGTTAAGTTCTTC. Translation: CASSSGLVKFF. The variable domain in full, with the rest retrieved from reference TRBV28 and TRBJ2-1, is DVKVTQSSRYLVKRTGEKVFLECVQDMDHENMFWYRQDPGLGLRLIYFSYDVKMKEKGDIPEGYSVSREKKERFSLILESASTNQTSMYLCASSSGLVKFFGPGTRLTVL.

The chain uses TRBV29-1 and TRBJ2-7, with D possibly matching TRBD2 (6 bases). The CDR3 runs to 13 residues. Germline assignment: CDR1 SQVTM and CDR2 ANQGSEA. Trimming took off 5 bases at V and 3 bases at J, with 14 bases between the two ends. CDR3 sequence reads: CSVTSSGLYEQYF. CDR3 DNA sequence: TGCAGCGTTACTAGCTCAGGACTCTACGAGCAGTACTTC.

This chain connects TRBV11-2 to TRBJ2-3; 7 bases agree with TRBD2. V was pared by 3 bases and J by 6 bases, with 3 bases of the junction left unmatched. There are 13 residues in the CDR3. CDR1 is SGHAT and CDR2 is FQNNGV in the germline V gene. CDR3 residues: CASSLQGGDTQYF. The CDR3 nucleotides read TGTGCCAGCAGCTTGCAGGGAGGGGATACGCAGTATTTT.

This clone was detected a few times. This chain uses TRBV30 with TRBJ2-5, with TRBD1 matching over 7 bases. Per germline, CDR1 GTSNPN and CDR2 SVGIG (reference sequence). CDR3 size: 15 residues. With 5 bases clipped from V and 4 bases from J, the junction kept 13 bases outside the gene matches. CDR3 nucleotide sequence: TGTGCCTGGTCCCGGGACAGCAGCCTTATAGAGACCCAGTACTTC. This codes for CAWSRDSSLIETQYF. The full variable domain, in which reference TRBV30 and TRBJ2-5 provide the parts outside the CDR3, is SQTIHQWPATLVQPVGSPLSLECTVEGTSNPNLYWYRQAAGRGLQLLFYSVGIGQISSEVPQNLSASRPQDRQFILSSKKLLLSDSGFYLCAWSRDSSLIETQYFGPGTRLLVL.

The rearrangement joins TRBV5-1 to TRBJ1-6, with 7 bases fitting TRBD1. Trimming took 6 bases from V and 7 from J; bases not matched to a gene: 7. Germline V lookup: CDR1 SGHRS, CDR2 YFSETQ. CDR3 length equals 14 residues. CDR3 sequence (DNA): TGCGCCAGCACTCCGGGACAGCCCAATTCACCCCTCCACTTT. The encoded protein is CASTPGQPNSPLHF.

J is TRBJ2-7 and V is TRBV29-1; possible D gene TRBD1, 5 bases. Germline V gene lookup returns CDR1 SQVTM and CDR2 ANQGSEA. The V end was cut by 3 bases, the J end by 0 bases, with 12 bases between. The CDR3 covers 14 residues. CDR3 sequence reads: CSVDSGIGSYEQYF. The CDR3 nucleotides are TGCAGCGTTGATTCAGGGATCGGCTCCTACGAGCAGTACTTC.

CDR3 region: CASSTTGDPGELFF. The CDR3 DNA follows: TGTGCCAGTAGTACCACAGGGGATCCCGGGGAGCTGTTTTTT. This chain links TRBV19 with TRBJ2-2; 7 nucleotides align to TRBD1. The length of the CDR3 is 14 residues. Trimming took 4 bases from V and 6 from J; bases not matched to a gene: 5. Germline values: CDR1 LNHDA, CDR2 SQIVND (reference sequence).

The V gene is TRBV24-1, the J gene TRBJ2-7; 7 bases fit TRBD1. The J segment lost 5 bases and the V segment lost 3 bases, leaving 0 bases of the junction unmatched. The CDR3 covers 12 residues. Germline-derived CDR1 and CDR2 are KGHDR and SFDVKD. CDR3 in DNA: TGTGCCACCAGTGATACAGGGGACGAGCAGTACTTC. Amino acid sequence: CATSDTGDEQYF.

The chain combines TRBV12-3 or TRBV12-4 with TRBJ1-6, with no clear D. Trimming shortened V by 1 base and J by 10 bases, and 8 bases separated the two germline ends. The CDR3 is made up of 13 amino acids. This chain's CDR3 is CASSLGGFSPLHF. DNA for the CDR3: TGTGCCAGCAGTTTAGGAGGGTTCTCACCCCTCCACTTT.

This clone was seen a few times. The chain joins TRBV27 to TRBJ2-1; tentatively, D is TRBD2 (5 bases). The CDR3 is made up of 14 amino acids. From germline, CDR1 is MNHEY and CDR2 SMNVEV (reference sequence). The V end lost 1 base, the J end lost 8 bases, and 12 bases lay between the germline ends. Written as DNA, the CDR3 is TGTGCCAGCAGTTTATTGGCGTCCGGGGATGAGCAGTTCTTC. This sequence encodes CASSLLASGDEQFF.

Written as DNA, the CDR3 is TGTGCCACCAGGGCGGAATTGAACACCGGGGAGCTGTTTTTT. It is translated as CATRAELNTGELFF. V and J are TRBV19 and TRBJ2-2; weak D call: TRBD1 (5 bases). The CDR3 contains 14 residues. CDR1 and CDR2 (germline): LNHDA, SQIVND (reference sequence). The V and J ends lost 10 bases and 1 base respectively, with 13 bases between them.

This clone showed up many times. CDR3 loop: CASSLSSSRGYTF. DNA for the CDR3: TGTGCCAGCAGTTTATCCTCTTCGAGAGGCTACACCTTC. This rearrangement joins TRBV28 to TRBJ1-2; D call uncertain. Germline CDR1 MDHEN, CDR2 SYDVKM. Trimming cost V 1 base and J 8 bases, with 11 bases left between them. CDR3 length: 13 amino acids.

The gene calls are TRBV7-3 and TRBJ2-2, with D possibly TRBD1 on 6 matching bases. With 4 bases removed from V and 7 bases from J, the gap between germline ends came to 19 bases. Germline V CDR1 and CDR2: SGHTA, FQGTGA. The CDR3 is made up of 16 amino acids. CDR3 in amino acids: CASSSSTVGAGGELFF. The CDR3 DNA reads TGTGCCAGCAGCTCCTCCACCGTGGGGGCAGGCGGGGAGCTGTTTTTT.

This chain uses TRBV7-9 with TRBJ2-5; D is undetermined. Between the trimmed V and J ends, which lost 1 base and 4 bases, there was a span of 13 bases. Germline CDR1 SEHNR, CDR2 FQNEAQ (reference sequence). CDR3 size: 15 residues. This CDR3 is CASSLGYPGGETQYF. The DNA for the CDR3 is TGTGCCAGCAGCTTAGGTTACCCGGGTGGAGAGACCCAGTACTTC. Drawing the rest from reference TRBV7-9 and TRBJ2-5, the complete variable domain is DTGVSQNPRHKITKRGQNVTFRCDPISEHNRLYWYRQTLGQGPEFLTYFQNEAQLEKSRLLSDRFSAERPKGSFSTLEIQRTEQGDSAMYLCASSLGYPGGETQYFGPGTRLLVL.

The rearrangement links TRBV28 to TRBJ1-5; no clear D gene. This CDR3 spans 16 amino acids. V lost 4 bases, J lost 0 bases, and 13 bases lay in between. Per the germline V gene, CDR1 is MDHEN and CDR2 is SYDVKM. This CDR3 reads CASSSLREPSNQPQHF. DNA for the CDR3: TGTGCCAGCAGTTCCCTCCGGGAGCCTAGCAATCAGCCCCAGCATTTT.

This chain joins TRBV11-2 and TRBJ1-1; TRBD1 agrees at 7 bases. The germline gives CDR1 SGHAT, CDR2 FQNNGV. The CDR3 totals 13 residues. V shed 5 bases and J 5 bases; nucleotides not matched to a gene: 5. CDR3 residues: CASSLSQGTEAFF. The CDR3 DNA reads TGTGCCAGCAGCCTATCACAGGGGACTGAAGCTTTCTTT.

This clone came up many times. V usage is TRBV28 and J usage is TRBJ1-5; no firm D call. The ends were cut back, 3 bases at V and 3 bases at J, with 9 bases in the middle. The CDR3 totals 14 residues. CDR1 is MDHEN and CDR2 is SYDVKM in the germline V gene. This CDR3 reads CASSFRQTNQPQHF. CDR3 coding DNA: TGTGCCAGCAGTTTTCGACAAACCAATCAGCCCCAGCATTTT.

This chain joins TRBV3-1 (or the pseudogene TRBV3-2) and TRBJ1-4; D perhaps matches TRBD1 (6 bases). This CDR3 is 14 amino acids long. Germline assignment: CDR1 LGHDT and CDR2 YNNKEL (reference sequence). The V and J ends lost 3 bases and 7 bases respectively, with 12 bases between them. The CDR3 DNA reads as TGTGCCAGCAGCCATCGAGGGGGAACTGAAAAACTGTTTTTT. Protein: CASSHRGGTEKLFF.

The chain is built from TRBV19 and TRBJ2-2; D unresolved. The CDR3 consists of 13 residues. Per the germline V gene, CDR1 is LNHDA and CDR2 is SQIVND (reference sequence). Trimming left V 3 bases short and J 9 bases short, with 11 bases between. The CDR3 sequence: CASSISGWRELFF. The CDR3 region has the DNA TGTGCCAGTAGTATCTCGGGTTGGCGGGAGCTGTTTTTT.

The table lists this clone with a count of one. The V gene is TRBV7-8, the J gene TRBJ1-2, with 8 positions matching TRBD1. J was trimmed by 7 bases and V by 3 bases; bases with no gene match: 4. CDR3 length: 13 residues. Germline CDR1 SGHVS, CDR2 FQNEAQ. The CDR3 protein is CASSLDRAGGYTF. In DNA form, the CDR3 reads TGTGCCAGCAGCTTGGACAGGGCCGGTGGCTACACCTTC.

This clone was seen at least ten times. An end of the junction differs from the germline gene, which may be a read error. This CDR3 reads CATSDYTGELFF. CDR3 DNA: TGTGCCACCAGTGATTACACAGGGGAGCTGTTTTTT. The gene calls are TRBV24-1 and TRBJ2-2; the D is unclear. CDR1 KGHDR and CDR2 SFDVKD come from the germline V gene. The CDR3 loop spans 12 amino acids.

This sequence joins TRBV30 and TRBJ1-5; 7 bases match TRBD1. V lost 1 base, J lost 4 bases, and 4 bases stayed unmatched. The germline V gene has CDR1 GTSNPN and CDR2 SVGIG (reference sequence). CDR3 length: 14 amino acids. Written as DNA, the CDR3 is TGTGCCTGGAGTGAGACAGGGTTTAATCAGCCCCAGCATTTT. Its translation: CAWSETGFNQPQHF.

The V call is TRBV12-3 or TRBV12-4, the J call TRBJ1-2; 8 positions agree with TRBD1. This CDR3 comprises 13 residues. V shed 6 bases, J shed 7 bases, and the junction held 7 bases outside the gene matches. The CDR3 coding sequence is TGTGCCAGCAGGAATTTAGGGACAGGTGGCTACACCTTC. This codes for CASRNLGTGGYTF.